These 18 T cell receptor beta chains came from one sample sequenced in a study of blood T cell repertoires in COVID-19. Profiling relied on immunoSEQ multiplex PCR, and the TCRdb table lists in-frame clones only, not all of them. The table shows roughly 80,000 clones, with approximately 90% occurring only once. Material for sequencing was peripheral blood. The source of these receptors is a woman at least 80 years old with active or convalescent COVID-19.

V gene TRBV5-1 combines with J gene TRBJ2-2; D remains ambiguous. From germline, CDR1 is SGHRS and CDR2 YFSETQ. V lost 0 bases, J lost 7 bases, and 4 bases lay in between. This CDR3 comprises 12 residues. The CDR3 DNA reads as TGCGCCAGCAGCTTGGGAGGCGGGGAGCTGTTTTTT. It specifies CASSLGGGELFF.

The gene calls are TRBV6-5 and TRBJ2-6; no definite D call. This CDR3 contains 16 residues. V shed 0 bases and J shed 0 bases, with 6 bases lying between them. Germline V gene sequence: CDR1 MNHEY, CDR2 SVGAGI. The CDR3 nucleotides are TGTGCCAGCAGTTACTCGCGAAGCTCTGGGGCCAACGTCCTGACTTTC. Encoded protein: CASSYSRSSGANVLTF.

This clone has only one observation. The chain is built from TRBV4-1 and TRBJ2-7, with a possible D match to TRBD2 (6 bases). The CDR3 spans 12 residues. The germline CDR1 and CDR2 sequences are MGHRA and YSYEKL. V was trimmed by 1 base and J by 6 bases, leaving 7 bases between them. As DNA, the CDR3 is TGCGCCAGCAGCCAAGTGGGGGGCGAGCAGTACTTC. It encodes CASSQVGGEQYF.

V usage is TRBV5-1 and J usage is TRBJ2-3; D remains ambiguous. Germline V gene sequence: CDR1 SGHRS, CDR2 YFSETQ. CDR3 length: 15 residues. Trimming cost V 0 bases and J 1 base, with 9 bases left between them. CDR3 region: CASSLVVRGTDTQYF. In nucleotides, the CDR3 is TGCGCCAGCAGCTTGGTAGTCCGGGGCACAGATACGCAGTATTTT. The variable domain in full, completed from reference TRBV5-1 and TRBJ2-3, reads KAGVTQTPRYLIKTRGQQVTLSCSPISGHRSVSWYQQTPGQGLQFLFEYFSETQRNKGNFPGRFSGRQFSNSRSEMNVSTLELGDSALYLCASSLVVRGTDTQYFGPGTRLTVL.

The V and J genes are TRBV5-6 and TRBJ2-5; 8 bases map to TRBD1. V shed 1 base, J shed 4 bases, and the junction held 9 bases outside the gene matches. The CDR3 totals 16 residues. Germline V gene data show CDR1 as SGHDT and CDR2 as YYEEEE. In nucleotides, the CDR3 is TGTGCCAGCAGCTTGAGGGGGACAGGTTGGCGAGAGACCCAGTACTTC. It translates to CASSLRGTGWRETQYF.

The CDR3 DNA is TGTGCCAGCAGCCTAGGACAGGGGGTTCGGGTGGAGACCCAGTACTTC. This translates into CASSLGQGVRVETQYF. The rearrangement links TRBV28 to TRBJ2-5; 10 nucleotides align to TRBD1. Germline V lookup: CDR1 MDHEN, CDR2 SYDVKM. Trimming removed 6 bases from V and 5 bases from J; junction bases left unmatched: 12. CDR3 length: 16 residues.

This rearrangement joins TRBV6-2 or TRBV6-3 to TRBJ1-1; 8 bases map to TRBD1. Germline V gene data show CDR1 as MNHEY and CDR2 as SVGEGT. V was pared by 6 bases and J by 0 bases, with 3 bases of the junction left unmatched. The CDR3 contains 14 residues. CDR3 sequence (DNA): TGTGCCAGCAGCGGACAGGGAATGAACACTGAAGCTTTCTTT. Its translation: CASSGQGMNTEAFF.

This CDR3 reads CASSRDRGEQYF. The DNA for the CDR3 is TGTGCCAGCAGCCGGGACAGGGGCGAGCAGTACTTC. The chain uses TRBV7-2 and TRBJ2-7, with 10 bases fitting TRBD1. The CDR3 has 12 residues. V dropped 5 bases and J dropped 6; count of bases not matched to a gene: 1. From germline, CDR1 is SGHTA and CDR2 FQGNSA.

V is TRBV29-1 and J is TRBJ2-1, with TRBD1 matching over 10 bases. CDR1 and CDR2 from the germline V gene are SQVTM and ANQGSEA. The CDR3 is 13 amino acids. V trimming: 6 bases; J trimming: 6 bases; junction bases outside the gene matches: 5. The CDR3 spells CSVPGTGVNEQFF. The CDR3 DNA reads as TGCAGCGTGCCCGGGACAGGGGTCAATGAGCAGTTCTTC.

The V gene is TRBV5-4, the J gene TRBJ2-5; no reliable D call. Trimming took 4 bases from V and 2 from J, leaving 12 bases between them. The CDR3 is made up of 14 amino acids. In germline, CDR1 is SGHNT, CDR2 YYREEE (reference sequence). The CDR3 DNA sequence: TGTGCCAGCAGCATCGTACCCCTACAAGAGACCCAGTACTTC. Protein sequence: CASSIVPLQETQYF.

The genes are TRBV24-1 and TRBJ2-4; 9 nucleotides line up with TRBD1. CDR3 length: 15 amino acids. Germline CDR1 reads KGHDR; CDR2 reads SFDVKD. The V and J ends lost 6 bases and 1 base, in that order; junction bases with no gene match: 3. CDR3 DNA sequence: TGTGCCACCAGTAACAGGGGGCTGGCCAAAAACATTCAGTACTTC. Its protein is CATSNRGLAKNIQYF.

The V call is TRBV6-1, the J call TRBJ1-1; TRBD1 aligns across 8 bases. CDR3 length: 16 amino acids. Per the germline V gene, CDR1 is MNHNS and CDR2 is SASEGT. Trimming removed 2 bases from V and 4 bases from J; junction bases left unmatched: 9. The CDR3 nucleotides are TGTGCCAGCAGTGAACAGGGGGCGCTAAGAAGCACTGAAGCTTTCTTT. It translates to CASSEQGALRSTEAFF.

V usage is TRBV29-1 and J usage is TRBJ2-4; 7 nucleotides agree with TRBD1. The V and J ends lost 4 bases and 6 bases, in that order; junction bases with no gene match: 9. The germline CDR1 and CDR2 sequences are SQVTM and ANQGSEA. The CDR3 is 14 residues long. CDR3 sequence reads: CSVVVRDSLNIQYF. In DNA, the CDR3 is TGCAGCGTTGTAGTCCGGGACAGCCTAAACATTCAGTACTTC.

CDR3 sequence: CASRGTSGRIETQYF. DNA of the CDR3: TGCGCCAGCAGGGGGACTAGCGGGAGAATAGAGACCCAGTACTTC. The chain uses TRBV5-1 and TRBJ2-5; 14 nucleotides match TRBD2. Germline loops: CDR1 SGHRS, CDR2 YFSETQ. V lost 5 bases to trimming and J lost 4 bases; unmatched junction nucleotides: 4. This CDR3 region has 15 residues.

The chain links TRBV6-2 or TRBV6-3 to TRBJ2-2, with 7 bases matching TRBD2. The CDR3 sequence is 16 residues long. Germline lookup yields CDR1 MNHEY and CDR2 SVGEGT. J lost 6 bases, V lost 5 bases, and 12 bases had no gene match. CDR3 DNA sequence: TGTGCCAGCAGTATACGGACTAGGGCCGGGCCCGGGGAGCTGTTTTTT. Its translation is CASSIRTRAGPGELFF.

The rearrangement links TRBV14 to TRBJ2-3, with 8 bases matching TRBD2. The CDR3 covers 16 residues. With 0 bases clipped from V and 3 bases from J, the junction kept 5 bases outside the gene matches. From germline, CDR1 is SGHDN and CDR2 FVKESK. The CDR3 DNA sequence: TGTGCCAGCAGCCAAGATCGGGGGGGAGCGACAGATACGCAGTATTTT. Its translation: CASSQDRGGATDTQYF.

The chain couples TRBV9 to TRBJ1-6, with TRBD1 matching 7 bases. V lost 5 bases to trimming and J lost 7 bases; unmatched junction nucleotides: 9. The CDR3 extends over 15 amino acids. Per germline, CDR1 SGDLS and CDR2 YYNGEE. The DNA of the CDR3 is TGTGCCAGCAGTGAACAACAGGGGCCAAATTCACCCCTCCACTTT. As protein: CASSEQQGPNSPLHF.

Only a few counts were recorded for this clone. This chain joins TRBV6-5 and TRBJ1-2; D is unclear. The germline V and J ends were trimmed by 2 bases and 8 bases, with 15 bases remaining between them. The CDR3 consists of 14 residues. The V gene's germline CDR1 is MNHEY and CDR2 SVGAGI. Written as DNA, the CDR3 is TGTGCCAGCAGTTACGGACGGAGAGGGTGGGGCTACACCTTC. It yields the protein CASSYGRRGWGYTF.